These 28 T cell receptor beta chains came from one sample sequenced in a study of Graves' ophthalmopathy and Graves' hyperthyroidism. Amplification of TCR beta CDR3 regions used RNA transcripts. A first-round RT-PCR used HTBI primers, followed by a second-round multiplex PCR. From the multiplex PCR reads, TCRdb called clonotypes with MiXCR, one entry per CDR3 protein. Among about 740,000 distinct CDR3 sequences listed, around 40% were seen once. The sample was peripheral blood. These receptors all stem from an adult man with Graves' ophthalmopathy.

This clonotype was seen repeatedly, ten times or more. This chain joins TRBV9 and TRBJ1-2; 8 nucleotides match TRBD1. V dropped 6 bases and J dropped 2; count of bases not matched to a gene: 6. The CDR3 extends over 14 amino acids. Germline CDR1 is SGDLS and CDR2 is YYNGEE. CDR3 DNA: TGTGCCAGCACCCCGGGACAGGACAACTATGGCTACACCTTC. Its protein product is CASTPGQDNYGYTF. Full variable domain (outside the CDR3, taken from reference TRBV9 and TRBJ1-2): DSGVTQTPKHLITATGQRVTLRCSPRSGDLSVYWYQQSLDQGLQFLIQYYNGEERAKGNILERFSAQQFPDLHSELNLSSLELGDSALYFCASTPGQDNYGYTFGSGTRLTVV.

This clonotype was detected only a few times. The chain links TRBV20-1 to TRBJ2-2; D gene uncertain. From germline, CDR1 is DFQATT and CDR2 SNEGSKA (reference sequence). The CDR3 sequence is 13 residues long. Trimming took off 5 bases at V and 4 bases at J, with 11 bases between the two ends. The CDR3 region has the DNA TGCAGTGCTTTTTCAGAAGTCACCGGGGAGCTGTTTTTT. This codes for CSAFSEVTGELFF.

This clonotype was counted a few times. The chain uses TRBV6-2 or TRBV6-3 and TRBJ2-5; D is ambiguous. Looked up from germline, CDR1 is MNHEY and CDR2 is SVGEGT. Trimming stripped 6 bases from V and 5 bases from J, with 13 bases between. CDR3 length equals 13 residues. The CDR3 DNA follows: TGTGCCAGCAGGCTGGGCGTGGCGGAGACCCAGTACTTC. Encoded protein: CASRLGVAETQYF.

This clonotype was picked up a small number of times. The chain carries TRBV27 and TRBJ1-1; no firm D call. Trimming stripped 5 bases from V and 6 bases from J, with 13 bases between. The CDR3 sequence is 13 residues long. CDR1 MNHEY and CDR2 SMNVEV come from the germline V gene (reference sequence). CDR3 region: CASSPRTVPEAFF. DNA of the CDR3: TGTGCCAGCAGTCCCCGGACGGTCCCTGAAGCTTTCTTT.

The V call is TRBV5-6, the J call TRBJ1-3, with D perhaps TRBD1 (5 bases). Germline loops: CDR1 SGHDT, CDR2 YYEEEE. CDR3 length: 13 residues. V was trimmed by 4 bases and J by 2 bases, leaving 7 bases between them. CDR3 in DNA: TGTGCCAGCAGCGTGGGGGCTGGAAACACCATATATTTT. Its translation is CASSVGAGNTIYF.

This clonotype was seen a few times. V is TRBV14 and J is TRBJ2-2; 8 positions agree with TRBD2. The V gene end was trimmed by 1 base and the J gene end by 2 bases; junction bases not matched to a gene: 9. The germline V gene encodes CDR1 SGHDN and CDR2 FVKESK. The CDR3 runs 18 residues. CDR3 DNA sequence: TGTGCCAGCAGCCAAGTTTCCGGCGGGAGGCCCAACACCGGGGAGCTGTTTTTT. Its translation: CASSQVSGGRPNTGELFF.

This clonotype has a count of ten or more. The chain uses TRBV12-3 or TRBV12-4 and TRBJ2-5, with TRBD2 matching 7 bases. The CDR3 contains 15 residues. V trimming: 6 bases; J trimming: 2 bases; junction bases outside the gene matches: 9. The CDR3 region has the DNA TGTGCCAGCAGCCCAGCCGGGGGGTTACAAGAGACCCAGTACTTC. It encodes CASSPAGGLQETQYF.

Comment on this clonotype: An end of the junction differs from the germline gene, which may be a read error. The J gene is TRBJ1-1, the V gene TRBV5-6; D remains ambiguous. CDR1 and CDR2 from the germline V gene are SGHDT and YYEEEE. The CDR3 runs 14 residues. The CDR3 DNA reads TGTGCCAGCAGCTTCGGGAGAATGAACGCTGAAGCTTTCTTT. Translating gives CASSFGRMNAEAFF.

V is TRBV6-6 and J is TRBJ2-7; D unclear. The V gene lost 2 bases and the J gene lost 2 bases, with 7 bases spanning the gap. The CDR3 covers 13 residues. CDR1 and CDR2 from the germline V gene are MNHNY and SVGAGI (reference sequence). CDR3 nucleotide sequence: TGTGCCAGCAGTTACCGGATCGCCTACGAGCAGTACTTC. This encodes CASSYRIAYEQYF.

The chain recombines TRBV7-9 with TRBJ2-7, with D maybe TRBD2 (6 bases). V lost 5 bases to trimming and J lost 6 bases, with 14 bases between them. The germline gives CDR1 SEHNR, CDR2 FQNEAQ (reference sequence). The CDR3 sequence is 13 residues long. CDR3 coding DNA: TGTGCCAGCAGCGCGGGGCGAGTCCTCGAGCAGTACTTC. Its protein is CASSAGRVLEQYF. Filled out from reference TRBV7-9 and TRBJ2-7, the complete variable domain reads DTGVSQNPRHKITKRGQNVTFRCDPISEHNRLYWYRQTLGQGPEFLTYFQNEAQLEKSRLLSDRFSAERPKGSFSTLEIQRTEQGDSAMYLCASSAGRVLEQYFGPGTRLTVT.

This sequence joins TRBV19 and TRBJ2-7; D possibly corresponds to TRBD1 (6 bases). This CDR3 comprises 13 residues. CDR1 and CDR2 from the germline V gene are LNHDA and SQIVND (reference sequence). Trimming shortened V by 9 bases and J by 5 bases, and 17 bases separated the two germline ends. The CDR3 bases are TGTGCCAGCAGTTACTCACAGGGAAACGAGCAGTACTTC. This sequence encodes CASSYSQGNEQYF.

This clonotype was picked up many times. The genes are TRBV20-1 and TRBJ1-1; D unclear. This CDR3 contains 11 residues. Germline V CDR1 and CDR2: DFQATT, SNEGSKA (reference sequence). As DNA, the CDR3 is TGCAGCGCCAGGAGGAACACTGAAGCTTTCTTT. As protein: CSARRNTEAFF.

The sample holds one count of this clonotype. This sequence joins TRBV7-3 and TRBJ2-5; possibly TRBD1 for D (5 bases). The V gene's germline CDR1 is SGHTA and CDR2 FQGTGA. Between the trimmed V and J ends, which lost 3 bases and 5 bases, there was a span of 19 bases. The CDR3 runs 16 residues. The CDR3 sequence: CASSFPLLSGPETQYF. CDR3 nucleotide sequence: TGTGCCAGCAGCTTCCCTCTCCTTTCAGGGCCGGAGACCCAGTACTTC.

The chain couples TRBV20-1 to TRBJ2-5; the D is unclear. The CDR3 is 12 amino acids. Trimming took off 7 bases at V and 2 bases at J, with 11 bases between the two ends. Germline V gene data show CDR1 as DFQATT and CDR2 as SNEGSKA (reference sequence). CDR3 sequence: CSVWGWQETQYF. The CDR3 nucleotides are TGCAGTGTCTGGGGTTGGCAAGAGACCCAGTACTTC.

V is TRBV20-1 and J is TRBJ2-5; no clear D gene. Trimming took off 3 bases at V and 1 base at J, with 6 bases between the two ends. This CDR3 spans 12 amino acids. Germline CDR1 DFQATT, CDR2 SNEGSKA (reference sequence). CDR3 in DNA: TGCAGTGCTAGTACAAGCCAAGAGACCCAGTACTTC. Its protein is CSASTSQETQYF.

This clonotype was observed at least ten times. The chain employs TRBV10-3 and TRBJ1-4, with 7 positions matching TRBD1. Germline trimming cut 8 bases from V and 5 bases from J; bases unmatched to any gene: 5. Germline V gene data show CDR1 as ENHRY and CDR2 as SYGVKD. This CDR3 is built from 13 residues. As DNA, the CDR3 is TGTGCCATCGGGGACAGTAGGAATGAAAAACTGTTTTTT. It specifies CAIGDSRNEKLFF.

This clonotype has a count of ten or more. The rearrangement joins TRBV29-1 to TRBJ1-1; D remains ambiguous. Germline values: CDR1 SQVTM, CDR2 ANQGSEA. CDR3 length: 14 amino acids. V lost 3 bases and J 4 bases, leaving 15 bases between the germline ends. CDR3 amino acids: CSVDQEGRSTEAFF. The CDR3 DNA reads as TGCAGCGTTGATCAGGAGGGCCGTAGCACTGAAGCTTTCTTT.

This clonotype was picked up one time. Here the CDR3 DNA reads TGCAGTGTGGGGACAGGGGGCGGCCAGCCCCAGCATTTT. It encodes CSVGTGGGQPQHF. The chain is built from TRBV20-1 and TRBJ1-5, with 12 bases lining up with TRBD1. The CDR3 has 13 residues. CDR1 and CDR2 (germline): DFQATT, SNEGSKA (reference sequence). V dropped 7 bases and J dropped 7; count of bases not matched to a gene: 5.

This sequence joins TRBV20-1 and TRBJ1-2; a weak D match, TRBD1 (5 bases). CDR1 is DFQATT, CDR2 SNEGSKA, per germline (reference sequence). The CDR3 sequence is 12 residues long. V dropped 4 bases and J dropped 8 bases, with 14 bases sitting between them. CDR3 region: CSATGTYEGYTF. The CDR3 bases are TGCAGTGCTACCGGGACCTATGAGGGCTACACCTTC.

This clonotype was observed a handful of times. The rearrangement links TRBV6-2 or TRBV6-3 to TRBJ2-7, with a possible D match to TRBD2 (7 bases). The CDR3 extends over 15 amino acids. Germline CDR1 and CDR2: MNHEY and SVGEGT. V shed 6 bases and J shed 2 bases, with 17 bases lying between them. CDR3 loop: CASRESGGSTYEQYF. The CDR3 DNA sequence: TGTGCCAGCAGGGAATCGGGGGGCTCAACCTACGAGCAGTACTTC.

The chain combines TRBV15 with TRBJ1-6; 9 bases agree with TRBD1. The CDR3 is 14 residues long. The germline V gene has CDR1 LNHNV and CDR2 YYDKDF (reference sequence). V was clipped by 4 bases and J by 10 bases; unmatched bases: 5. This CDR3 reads CATSIYRGLSPLHF. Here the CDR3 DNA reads TGTGCCACCAGCATATACAGGGGGCTCTCACCCCTCCACTTT.

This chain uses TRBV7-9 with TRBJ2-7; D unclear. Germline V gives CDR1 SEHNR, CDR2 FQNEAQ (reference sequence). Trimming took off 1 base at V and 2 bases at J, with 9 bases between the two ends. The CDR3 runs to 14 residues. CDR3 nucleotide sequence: TGTGCCAGCAGCTTAGATGCCACCCCCTACGAGCAGTACTTC. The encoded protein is CASSLDATPYEQYF.

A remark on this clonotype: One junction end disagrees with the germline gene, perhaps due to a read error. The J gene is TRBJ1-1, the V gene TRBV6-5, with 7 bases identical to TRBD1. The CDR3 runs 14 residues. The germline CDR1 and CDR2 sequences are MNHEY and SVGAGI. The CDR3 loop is CASSLDRVNTETFF. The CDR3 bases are TGTGCCAGCAGTCTCGACAGGGTGAACACTGAAACTTTCTTT.

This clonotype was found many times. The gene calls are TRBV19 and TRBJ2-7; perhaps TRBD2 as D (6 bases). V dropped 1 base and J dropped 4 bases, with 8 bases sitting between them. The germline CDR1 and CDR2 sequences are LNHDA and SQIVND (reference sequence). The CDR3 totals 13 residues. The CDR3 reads CASSIAGGYEQYF. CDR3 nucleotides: TGTGCCAGTAGTATAGCAGGAGGGTACGAGCAGTACTTC. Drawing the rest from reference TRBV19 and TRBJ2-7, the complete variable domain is DGGITQSPKYLFRKEGQNVTLSCEQNLNHDAMYWYRQDPGQGLRLIYYSQIVNDFQKGDIAEGYSVSREKKESFPLTVTSAQKNPTAFYLCASSIAGGYEQYFGPGTRLTVT.

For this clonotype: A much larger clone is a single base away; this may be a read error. CDR3 sequence (DNA): TGTGCCAGCAGTGATTTGGGGGCTGGGGCCAACGTCCTGATTTTC. This codes for CASSDLGAGANVLIF. The chain uses TRBV25-1 and TRBJ2-6; D may be TRBD1 (6 bases). The CDR3 has 15 amino acids. Germline V gene data show CDR1 as MGHDK and CDR2 as SYGVNS. Full variable domain (outside the CDR3, taken from reference TRBV25-1 and TRBJ2-6): EADIYQTPRYLVIGTGKKITLECSQTMGHDKMYWYQQDPGMELHLIHYSYGVNSTEKGDLSSESTVSRIRTEHFPLTLESARPSHTSQYLCASSDLGAGANVLIFGAGSRLTVL.

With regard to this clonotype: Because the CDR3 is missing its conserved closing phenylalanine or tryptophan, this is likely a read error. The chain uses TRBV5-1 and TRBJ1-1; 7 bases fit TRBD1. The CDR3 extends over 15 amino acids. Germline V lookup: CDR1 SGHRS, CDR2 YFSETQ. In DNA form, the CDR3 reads TGCGCCAACAGCCCCGAGGGGGCTCAGGGCACTGAAGCTTTCCTT. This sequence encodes CANSPEGAQGTEAFL.

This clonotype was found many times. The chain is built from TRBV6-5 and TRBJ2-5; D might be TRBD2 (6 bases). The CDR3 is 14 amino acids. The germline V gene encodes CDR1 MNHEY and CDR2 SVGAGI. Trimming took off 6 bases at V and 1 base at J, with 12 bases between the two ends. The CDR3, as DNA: TGTGCCAGCAGGGGTAGCGGAACCCAAGAGACCCAGTACTTC. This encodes CASRGSGTQETQYF.

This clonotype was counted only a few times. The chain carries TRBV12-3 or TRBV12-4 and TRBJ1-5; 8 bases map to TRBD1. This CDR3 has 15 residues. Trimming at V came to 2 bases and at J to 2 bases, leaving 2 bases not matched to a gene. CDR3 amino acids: CASSLKQGGNQPQHF. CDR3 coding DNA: TGTGCCAGCAGTTTAAAACAGGGGGGCAATCAGCCCCAGCATTTT.